This is a list of T cell receptor beta chains from one sample in a study of T-cell memory formation after mild COVID-19. TCRdb re-called the 5' RACE reads through MiXCR, storing one row per CDR3 protein. Altogether approximately 180,000 distinct CDR3 sequences are present, around 15% being singletons, with the ten largest covering 2% to 2.5%. Sequencing input: PBMCs or a T cell subset sorted from them (not recorded which). Receptors were obtained from an adult woman who had mild COVID-19 (a few samples of this study predate the infection). Cell type and time point are not known. The CDR3 runs from the conserved cysteine through the conserved F or W. Each record gives: V gene, D gene, clone size, J gene, CDR3 protein, CDR3 DNA. D genes are given only for firm matches. Size tells how often a clone was seen (once, few, many) or the class of an expanded clone, and some rows leave it out.

>TRBV6-2/TRBV6-3|TRBD1|few|TRBJ1-1
CASNYPGQGTEAFF
TGTGCCAGCAACTACCCGGGACAGGGGACTGAAGCTTTCTTT
>TRBV24-1|.|few|TRBJ2-7
CATSDRTEAYEQYF
TGTGCCACCAGTGACCGGACTGAGGCTTACGAGCAGTACTTC
>TRBV3-1|.|.|TRBJ2-5
CASQGGETQYF
TGTGCCTCTCAAGGGGGAGAGACCCAGTACTTC
>TRBV4-3|TRBD2|few|TRBJ2-3
CASSQQPGLGLDTQYF
TGCGCCAGCAGCCAACAACCGGGACTAGGTTTGGATACGCAGTATTTT
>TRBV20-1|.|few|TRBJ2-3
CSARRPLSGNTDTQYF
TGCAGTGCTAGGCGCCCCCTCTCGGGGAACACAGATACGCAGTATTTT
>TRBV4-2|.|.|TRBJ1-5
CASSQDNGGNQPQHF
TGTGCCAGCAGCCAAGATAATGGGGGCAATCAGCCCCAGCATTTT
>TRBV6-5|.|.|TRBJ2-7
CASRLAGQPRQYF
TGTGCCAGCAGGCTCGCGGGACAGCCGCGACAGTACTTC
>TRBV24-1|.|.|TRBJ2-1
CATSDFGGYNEQFF
TGTGCCACCAGTGATTTCGGCGGATACAATGAGCAGTTCTTC
>TRBV7-8|.|few|TRBJ2-3
CASSLFAVGTDTQYF
TGTGCCAGCAGCTTATTTGCGGTGGGCACAGATACGCAGTATTTT
>TRBV7-6|TRBD2|.|TRBJ2-3
CASSVRAGLGDTDTQYF
TGTGCCAGCAGCGTAAGGGCCGGACTAGGTGACACAGATACGCAGTATTTT
>TRBV7-2|TRBD2|few|TRBJ2-7
CASSLVLAFSSYEQYF
TGTGCCAGCAGCTTGGTACTAGCGTTCAGCTCCTACGAGCAGTACTTC
>TRBV2|TRBD1|.|TRBJ2-4
CASSPPGGQGNIQYF
TGTGCCAGCAGTCCTCCAGGGGGTCAAGGAAACATTCAGTACTTC
>TRBV6-6|.|few|TRBJ1-2
CASSENWGANYGYTF
TGTGCCAGCAGTGAGAACTGGGGAGCCAACTATGGCTACACCTTC
>TRBV10-3|.|few|TRBJ2-7
CAISDPGLPNYEQYF
TGTGCCATCAGTGACCCGGGACTTCCTAACTACGAGCAGTACTTC
>TRBV15|TRBD2|few|TRBJ2-1
CATSGPSGRNYNEQFF
TGTGCCACCAGCGGACCTAGCGGGAGGAACTACAATGAGCAGTTCTTC
>TRBV15|TRBD2|many|TRBJ2-3
CATSRRLAGVADTQYF
TGTGCCACCAGCCGCCGACTTGCGGGAGTCGCAGATACGCAGTATTTT
>TRBV7-2|.|few|TRBJ1-6
CASSLSSDSPLHF
TGTGCCAGCAGCTTGTCCTCGGATTCACCCCTCCACTTT
>TRBV12-3/TRBV12-4|TRBD2|few|TRBJ2-3
CASSWELAGQGGDTQYF
TGTGCCAGCAGTTGGGAACTAGCGGGGCAAGGGGGAGATACGCAGTATTTT
>TRBV20-1|TRBD2|.|TRBJ2-5
CSARDRRRLAGRETQYF
TGCAGTGCTAGAGATCGGCGGCGACTAGCCGGTCGTGAGACCCAGTACTTC
>TRBV12-3/TRBV12-4|.|.|TRBJ2-1
CASSLTWDPGQGGNEQFF
TGTGCCAGCAGCCTAACTTGGGATCCGGGGCAGGGAGGCAATGAGCAGTTCTTC